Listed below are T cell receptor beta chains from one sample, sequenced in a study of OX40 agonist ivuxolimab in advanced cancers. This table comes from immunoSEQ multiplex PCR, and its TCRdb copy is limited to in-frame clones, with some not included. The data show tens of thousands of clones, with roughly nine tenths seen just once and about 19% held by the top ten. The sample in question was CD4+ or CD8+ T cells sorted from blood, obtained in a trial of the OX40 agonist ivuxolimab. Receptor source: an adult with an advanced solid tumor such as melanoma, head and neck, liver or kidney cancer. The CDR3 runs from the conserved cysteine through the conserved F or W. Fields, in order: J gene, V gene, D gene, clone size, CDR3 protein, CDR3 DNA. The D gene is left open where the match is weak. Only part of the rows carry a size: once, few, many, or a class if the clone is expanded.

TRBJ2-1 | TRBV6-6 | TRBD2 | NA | CASSPSTSGVYNEQFF | TGTGCCAGCAGTCCTTCGACTAGCGGGGTATACAATGAGCAGTTCTTC
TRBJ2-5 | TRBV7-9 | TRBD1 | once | CASSDFPGQGLETQYF | TGTGCCAGCAGTGACTTCCCGGGACAGGGGCTAGAGACCCAGTACTTC
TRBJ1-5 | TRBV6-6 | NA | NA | CASSYSRDMSNQPQHF | TGTGCCAGCAGTTACTCGCGGGACATGAGTAATCAGCCCCAGCATTTT
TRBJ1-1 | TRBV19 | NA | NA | CASSIGVNTEAFF | TGTGCCAGTAGTATAGGGGTGAACACTGAAGCTTTCTTT
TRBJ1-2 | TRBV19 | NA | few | CASSILVYGYTF | TGTGCCAGTAGTATCCTAGTCTATGGCTACACCTTC
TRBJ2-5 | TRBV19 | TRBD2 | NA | CASSIRDTKYSGGQETQYF | TGTGCCAGTAGTATCCGGGACACTAAGTATAGCGGGGGTCAAGAGACCCAGTACTTC
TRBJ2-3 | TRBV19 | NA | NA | CASSMRGIQSTDTQYF | TGTGCCAGTAGTATGAGGGGGATACAAAGCACAGATACGCAGTATTTT
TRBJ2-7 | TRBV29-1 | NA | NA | CSVEGALGVYEQYF | TGCAGCGTTGAGGGGGCACTTGGGGTCTACGAGCAGTACTTC
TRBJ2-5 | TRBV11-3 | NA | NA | CASSATMSETQYF | TGTGCCAGCAGCGCCACCATGTCGGAGACCCAGTACTTC
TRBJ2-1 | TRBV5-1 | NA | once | CASSFREGHNEQFF | TGCGCCAGCAGCTTCCGGGAAGGCCACAATGAGCAGTTCTTC
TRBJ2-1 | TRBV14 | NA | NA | CASSQSPGGLEFF | TGTGCCAGCAGCCAGTCGCCCGGGGGCCTAGAGTTCTTC
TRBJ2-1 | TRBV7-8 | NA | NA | CASSLVEEKPGYNEQFF | TGTGCCAGCAGCTTAGTTGAGGAAAAGCCCGGCTACAATGAGCAGTTCTTC
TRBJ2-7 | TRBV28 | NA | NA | CASTLAGTASYEQYF | TGTGCCAGCACTCTCGCCGGGACGGCGTCCTACGAGCAGTACTTC
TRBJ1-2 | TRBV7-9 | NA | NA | CASSLVGESYGYTF | TGTGCCAGCAGCTTAGTAGGGGAAAGCTATGGCTACACCTTC
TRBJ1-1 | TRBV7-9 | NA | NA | CASSLQGEAFF | TGTGCCAGCAGCTTACAGGGTGAAGCTTTCTTT
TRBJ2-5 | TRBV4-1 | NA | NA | CASSQDRNLQETQYF | TGCGCCAGCAGCCAAGATAGGAATTTACAAGAGACCCAGTACTTC
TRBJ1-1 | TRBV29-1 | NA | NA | CSVGMNTEAFF | TGCAGCGTAGGGATGAACACTGAAGCTTTCTTT
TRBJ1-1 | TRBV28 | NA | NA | CASSLLAGGRTEAFF | TGTGCCAGCAGTTTATTGGCAGGTGGGAGGACTGAAGCTTTCTTT
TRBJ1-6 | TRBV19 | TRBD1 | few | CASSPQGANSPLHF | TGTGCCAGTTCCCCGCAGGGGGCAAATTCACCCCTCCACTTT
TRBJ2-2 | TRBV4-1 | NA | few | CASSYREVGELFF | TGCGCCAGCAGTTACAGGGAGGTCGGGGAGCTGTTTTTT
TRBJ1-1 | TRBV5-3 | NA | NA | CARSLVLGAANTEAFF | TGTGCCAGAAGCTTGGTATTGGGGGCAGCGAACACTGAAGCTTTCTTT
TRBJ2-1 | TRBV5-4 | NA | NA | CASSFDRVLEQFF | TGTGCCAGCAGCTTTGACCGGGTGCTTGAGCAGTTCTTC
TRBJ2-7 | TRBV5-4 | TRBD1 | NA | CASRDRGSYEQYF | TGTGCCAGCAGGGACAGGGGTTCCTACGAGCAGTACTTC
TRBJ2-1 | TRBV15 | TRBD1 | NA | CATSRTRDSKPHNEQFF | TGTGCCACCAGCAGAACCCGGGACAGTAAACCCCACAATGAGCAGTTCTTC